Below, 24 T cell receptor beta chains from the same sample are listed, as sequenced in a study of blood T cell repertoires in COVID-19. TCRdb's table, derived via immunoSEQ multiplex PCR, lists solely in-frame clones and lacks some. The sample shows roughly 68,000 clones, over 75% of them seen only once. Sequencing was performed on peripheral blood. The receptors shown here come from a human donor in a cohort sampled during active COVID-19.

In this sample, this clone turned up many times. The chain has TRBV19 and TRBJ1-5, with unresolved D. The CDR3 runs to 15 residues. V was trimmed by 1 base and J by 0 bases, leaving 7 bases between them. The germline V gene encodes CDR1 LNHDA and CDR2 SQIVND (reference sequence). The CDR3 sequence is CASSIGEVSNQPQHF. In DNA, the CDR3 is TGTGCCAGTAGTATAGGCGAGGTTAGCAATCAGCCCCAGCATTTT. Supplemented by reference TRBV19 and TRBJ1-5, the full variable domain reads DGGITQSPKYLFRKEGQNVTLSCEQNLNHDAMYWYRQDPGQGLRLIYYSQIVNDFQKGDIAEGYSVSREKKESFPLTVTSAQKNPTAFYLCASSIGEVSNQPQHFGDGTRLSIL.

The chain couples TRBV14 to TRBJ2-7; 12 nucleotides match TRBD2. In germline, CDR1 is SGHDN, CDR2 FVKESK. CDR3 length equals 14 residues. Germline trimming cut 5 bases from V and 4 bases from J; bases unmatched to any gene: 3. The CDR3 region is CASSSLAGGYEQYF. The CDR3 DNA is TGTGCCAGCAGCTCACTAGCGGGAGGTTACGAGCAGTACTTC.

The CDR3 spells CASSSAGGSDTQYF. For the CDR3, the DNA is TGTGCCAGCAGCTCCGCGGGGGGGTCCGATACGCAGTATTTT. The chain uses TRBV5-4 and TRBJ2-3; 9 bases align to TRBD2. The CDR3 length is 14 residues. Germline V gene data show CDR1 as SGHNT and CDR2 as YYREEE (reference sequence). Trimming removed 3 bases from V and 6 bases from J; junction bases left unmatched: 5.

J is TRBJ2-2 and V is TRBV6-6, with TRBD1 matching 9 bases. The J segment lost 0 bases and the V segment lost 2 bases, leaving 1 base of the junction unmatched. The CDR3 is 16 amino acids. Germline lookup yields CDR1 MNHNY and CDR2 SVGAGI (reference sequence). The CDR3 reads CASSYTGGANTGELFF. CDR3 sequence (DNA): TGTGCCAGCAGTTACACAGGGGGCGCGAACACCGGGGAGCTGTTTTTT.

The CDR3 region is CASSLAYRLYTGELFF. For the CDR3, the DNA is TGTGCCAGCAGCTTAGCCTACAGATTATACACCGGGGAGCTGTTTTTT. The rearrangement joins TRBV7-6 to TRBJ2-2, with unresolved D. This CDR3 region has 16 residues. Germline-derived CDR1 and CDR2 are SGHVS and FNYEAQ. The ends were cut back, 0 bases at V and 3 bases at J, with 11 bases in the middle.

The J gene is TRBJ2-5, the V gene TRBV3-1 (or the pseudogene TRBV3-2); TRBD2 matches at 8 bases. This CDR3 comprises 13 residues. Germline CDR1 is LGHDT and CDR2 is YNNKEL (reference sequence). Trimming took 6 bases from V and 2 from J; bases not matched to a gene: 2. The CDR3 coding sequence is TGTGCCAGCAGGATAGCGGGGCAAGAGACCCAGTACTTC. Encoded protein: CASRIAGQETQYF.

The CDR3: CASSLIASGVFNEQFF. The CDR3 DNA reads as TGTGCCAGCAGCTTAATTGCTAGCGGGGTGTTCAATGAGCAGTTCTTC. The V gene is TRBV7-3, the J gene TRBJ2-1, with 9 bases that match TRBD2. From germline, CDR1 is SGHTA and CDR2 FQGTGA. The CDR3 consists of 16 residues. Trimming removed 1 base from V and 6 bases from J; junction bases left unmatched: 7.

The chain uses TRBV19 and TRBJ1-1; 7 nucleotides align to TRBD1. The V segment lost 3 bases and the J segment 7 bases; nucleotides outside the gene matches: 5. Germline assignment: CDR1 LNHDA and CDR2 SQIVND (reference sequence). CDR3 length: 13 residues. The DNA for the CDR3 is TGTGCCAGTAGTATTGCGTCAGGGGGTGAAGCTTTCTTT. Amino acid sequence: CASSIASGGEAFF.

This clone was picked up a small number of times. The chain carries TRBV4-3 and TRBJ1-4; D gene unclear. This CDR3 has 16 residues. V lost 0 bases to trimming and J lost 8 bases, with 16 bases between them. Germline assignment: CDR1 LGHNA and CDR2 YSLEER. The CDR3 sequence: CASSQDIVNRGEKLFF. The CDR3 DNA reads as TGCGCCAGCAGCCAAGATATCGTCAATAGAGGAGAAAAACTGTTTTTT.

The rearrangement uses TRBV18 and TRBJ2-7; 9 positions match TRBD1. CDR3 length: 18 residues. V was pared by 6 bases and J by 5 bases, with 20 bases of the junction left unmatched. Per the germline V gene, CDR1 is KGHSH and CDR2 is LQKENI. The CDR3 spells CASSLMTGGSFIYHEQYF. CDR3 bases: TGTGCCAGCTCCCTCATGACAGGGGGAAGTTTTATTTATCACGAGCAGTACTTC.

This sequence joins TRBV2 and TRBJ2-1, with 8 bases lining up with TRBD2. From germline, CDR1 is SNHLY and CDR2 FYNNEI. The V gene end was trimmed by 8 bases and the J gene end by 4 bases; junction bases not matched to a gene: 4. The CDR3 loop spans 13 amino acids. This CDR3 is CASGTRYYNEQFF. The CDR3 DNA is TGTGCCAGCGGGACTAGGTATTACAATGAGCAGTTCTTC.

The chain links TRBV7-2 to TRBJ2-3; TRBD1 matches at 7 bases. V gave up 3 bases and J gave up 1 base; unmatched junction bases: 7. Germline values: CDR1 SGHTA, CDR2 FQGNSA. The CDR3 totals 16 residues. DNA for the CDR3: TGTGCCAGCAGCTTGATTGGGCAGGGGGGCACAGATACGCAGTATTTT. Protein product: CASSLIGQGGTDTQYF.

DNA for the CDR3: TGCGCCAGCAGCTTGGTCCCCCTCTCAGGACAAGTGGATACGCAGTATTTT. Its protein is CASSLVPLSGQVDTQYF. The V call is TRBV5-1, the J call TRBJ2-3; a possible D gene is TRBD1 (5 bases). Trimming removed 0 bases from V and 6 bases from J, with 20 bases in between. Germline CDR1 reads SGHRS; CDR2 reads YFSETQ. The CDR3 contains 17 residues. The full variable domain, in which reference TRBV5-1 and TRBJ2-3 provide the parts outside the CDR3, is KAGVTQTPRYLIKTRGQQVTLSCSPISGHRSVSWYQQTPGQGLQFLFEYFSETQRNKGNFPGRFSGRQFSNSRSEMNVSTLELGDSALYLCASSLVPLSGQVDTQYFGPGTRLTVL.

This chain's CDR3 is CATSRVDRGGETQYF. CDR3 nucleotide sequence: TGTGCCACCAGCAGAGTAGACAGGGGCGGAGAGACCCAGTACTTC. V is TRBV15 and J is TRBJ2-5, with 8 bases identical to TRBD1. Looked up from germline, CDR1 is LNHNV and CDR2 is YYDKDF (reference sequence). The length of the CDR3 is 15 residues. Losses at the gene ends were 1 base for V and 4 bases for J; bases not matched to a gene: 5.

The V gene is TRBV19, the J gene TRBJ2-5; possible D gene TRBD1, 5 bases. Germline loops: CDR1 LNHDA, CDR2 SQIVND (reference sequence). This CDR3 is built from 14 residues. V was pared by 4 bases and J by 4 bases, with 13 bases between. The CDR3 here is CASSTTVVGETQYF. CDR3 DNA sequence: TGTGCCAGTAGTACGACAGTGGTGGGAGAGACCCAGTACTTC. The full variable domain, rest sourced from reference TRBV19 and TRBJ2-5, is DGGITQSPKYLFRKEGQNVTLSCEQNLNHDAMYWYRQDPGQGLRLIYYSQIVNDFQKGDIAEGYSVSREKKESFPLTVTSAQKNPTAFYLCASSTTVVGETQYFGPGTRLLVL.

This chain connects TRBV10-2 to TRBJ2-1; maybe TRBD2 (5 bases). Germline V lookup: CDR1 WSHSY, CDR2 SAAADI. V shed 10 bases and J shed 5 bases, with 9 bases lying between them. This CDR3 has 11 residues. This chain's CDR3 is CATTRNNEQFF. In DNA form, the CDR3 reads TGCGCCACTACTAGGAACAATGAGCAGTTCTTC.

DNA of the CDR3: TGTGCCAGCAGTTTCCTCATCACAGATACTGGAACGCAGTATTTT. It specifies CASSFLITDTGTQYF. This chain uses TRBV27 with TRBJ2-3; D not certain. Germline values: CDR1 MNHEY, CDR2 SMNVEV (reference sequence). This CDR3 is 15 amino acids long. Trimming removed 3 bases at V and 9 bases at J, with 19 bases between.

The chain employs TRBV11-2 and TRBJ2-1, with D perhaps TRBD2 (6 bases). This CDR3 spans 15 amino acids. Trimming left V 3 bases short and J 1 base short, with 10 bases between. Germline CDR1 reads SGHAT; CDR2 reads FQNNGV. The CDR3 region is CASSLGTSSYNEQFF. For the CDR3, the DNA is TGTGCCAGCAGCTTGGGGACTTCTTCCTACAATGAGCAGTTCTTC.

The chain has TRBV10-3 and TRBJ1-2; tentatively, D is TRBD1 (6 bases). Between the trimmed V and J ends, which lost 3 bases and 8 bases, there was a span of 13 bases. The germline gives CDR1 ENHRY, CDR2 SYGVKD. This CDR3 comprises 13 residues. The CDR3 nucleotides are TGTGCCATCAGTGATCTCCCGACAGGAGGCTACACCTTC. This encodes CAISDLPTGGYTF.

The CDR3 DNA follows: TGTGCCAGCAGCTTAATGGGCGGGGGGCCCTCAGAGACCCAGTACTTC. Its protein product is CASSLMGGGPSETQYF. The chain carries TRBV7-2 and TRBJ2-5; TRBD2 aligns across 8 bases. Germline CDR1 and CDR2: SGHTA and FQGNSA. The length of the CDR3 is 16 residues. The junction had 9 bases not matched to a gene; V was cut back by 2 bases and J by 4 bases.

The V gene is TRBV10-2, the J gene TRBJ2-7; 7 bases match TRBD2. V was pared by 8 bases and J by 0 bases, with 10 bases of the junction left unmatched. This CDR3 has 15 amino acids. Germline values: CDR1 WSHSY, CDR2 SAAADI. Written as DNA, the CDR3 is TGCGCCAGCGATACCGGAGCGGGGAGCTCCTACGAGCAGTACTTC. Its translation: CASDTGAGSSYEQYF.

This chain connects TRBV5-6 to TRBJ2-3, with 7 bases fitting TRBD1. From germline, CDR1 is SGHDT and CDR2 YYEEEE. V trimming: 6 bases; J trimming: 0 bases; junction bases outside the gene matches: 1. This CDR3 region has 13 residues. The CDR3 DNA reads TGTGCCAGCATACAGGGGAGCACAGATACGCAGTATTTT. It specifies CASIQGSTDTQYF. Looking up the rest from reference TRBV5-6 and TRBJ2-3 gives the full variable domain: DAGVTQSPTHLIKTRGQQVTLRCSPKSGHDTVSWYQQALGQGPQFIFQYYEEEERQRGNFPDRFSGHQFPNYSSELNVNALLLGDSALYLCASIQGSTDTQYFGPGTRLTVL.

The chain employs TRBV5-1 and TRBJ2-1; a weak D match, TRBD1 (6 bases). The V end lost 5 bases, the J end lost 6 bases, and 18 bases lay between the germline ends. The CDR3 loop spans 15 amino acids. The V gene's germline CDR1 is SGHRS and CDR2 YFSETQ. The CDR3 sequence: CASSTGGSRSNEQFF. The CDR3 nucleotides read TGCGCCAGCAGTACTGGGGGCTCCAGGAGCAATGAGCAGTTCTTC.

The chain recombines TRBV3-1 (or the pseudogene TRBV3-2) with TRBJ1-1, with 8 bases matching TRBD1. Germline V CDR1 and CDR2: LGHDT, YNNKEL (reference sequence). This CDR3 has 13 residues. The junction had 4 bases not matched to a gene; V was cut back by 3 bases and J by 7 bases. DNA for the CDR3: TGTGCCAGCAGCCAGCGACAGGGGAATGAAGCTTTCTTT. Protein: CASSQRQGNEAFF.